This T cell receptor beta chain was recorded in a study of shared clonotypes between healthy human individuals. This CDR3 contains 14 residues. V dropped 4 bases and J dropped 2; count of bases not matched to a gene: 5. The V gene's germline CDR1 is SQVTM and CDR2 ANQGSEA. This table comes from immunoSEQ multiplex PCR, and its TCRdb copy is limited to in-frame clones, with some not included. The sample records some 500,000 clones, approximately 71% being singletons. The V gene is TRBV29-1, the J gene TRBJ1-1, with 9 nucleotides matching TRBD1. The sequencing sample was made of PBMCs. The receptor comes from a woman in her forties in good health. Some clones in this sample may be carry-over from other donors' samples. DNA for the CDR3: TGCAGCGTTGTTGGGGACAGGGTAAACACTGAAGCTTTCTTT. Its protein product is CSVVGDRVNTEAFF.